A selection of T cell receptor beta chains follows, all from one sample in a study of T cell responses to AZD1222 COVID-19 vaccine. Some clones are missing from TCRdb's copy, which holds only in-frame ones; the method was immunoSEQ multiplex PCR. The sample has around 270,000 clones, around 93% seen once. The source was peripheral blood, collected 28 days after the second AZD1222 dose. Receptors originate from an adult who received the AZD1222 COVID-19 vaccine. CDR3s include the opening cysteine and the closing phenylalanine or tryptophan. The order of the fields is V gene, clone size, J gene, D gene, CDR3 DNA, CDR3 protein. The D gene is left open where the match is weak. Rows may omit the clone size; those that give it use once, few, many or a size class.

v_gene: TRBV2
abundance: NA
j_gene: TRBJ2-7
d_gene: NA
CDR3nt: TGTGCCAGCAGTGAAGCGCCCCAGGATAAGCAGTACTTC
CDR3aa: CASSEAPQDKQYF

v_gene: TRBV29-1
abundance: NA
j_gene: TRBJ2-7
d_gene: NA
CDR3nt: TGCAGCGCCCTTTCCGGGACCGACTCCTACGAGCAGTACTTC
CDR3aa: CSALSGTDSYEQYF

v_gene: TRBV18
abundance: NA
j_gene: TRBJ2-3
d_gene: TRBD2
CDR3nt: TGTGCCAGCTCACTTGGACTAGCGGGAGTGGGGACAGATACGCAGTATTTT
CDR3aa: CASSLGLAGVGTDTQYF

v_gene: TRBV29-1
abundance: NA
j_gene: TRBJ2-3
d_gene: TRBD1
CDR3nt: TGCAGCGTTAGGAGACAGGGGCAAAGCACAGATACGCAGTATTTT
CDR3aa: CSVRRQGQSTDTQYF

v_gene: TRBV27
abundance: NA
j_gene: TRBJ2-7
d_gene: TRBD1
CDR3nt: TGTGCCAGCGCAGGGGGCTACGAGCAGTACTTC
CDR3aa: CASAGGYEQYF

v_gene: TRBV19
abundance: NA
j_gene: TRBJ1-2
d_gene: NA
CDR3nt: TGTGCCAGTATGCCCCCCGGAAGCTATGGCTACACCTTC
CDR3aa: CASMPPGSYGYTF

v_gene: TRBV4-1
abundance: NA
j_gene: TRBJ2-6
d_gene: TRBD1
CDR3nt: TGCGCCAGCAGCCTCCACCCCGGGACAGCCACCTCTGGGGCCAACGTCCTGACTTTC
CDR3aa: CASSLHPGTATSGANVLTF

v_gene: TRBV14
abundance: once
j_gene: TRBJ2-7
d_gene: TRBD2
CDR3nt: TGTGCCAGCAGCCCCGTTCCAGGACAGACTAGCGGAGCATCCTACGAGCAGTACTTC
CDR3aa: CASSPVPGQTSGASYEQYF

v_gene: TRBV7-8
abundance: NA
j_gene: TRBJ2-1
d_gene: TRBD2
CDR3nt: TGTGCCAGCAGCCGGACTAGCGGGAGGGTTCGATACTCCTTATACAATGAGCAGTTCTTC
CDR3aa: CASSRTSGRVRYSLYNEQFF

v_gene: TRBV7-2
abundance: NA
j_gene: TRBJ1-2
d_gene: NA
CDR3nt: TGTGCCAGCACCCCCCCGGGACGGCACTATGGCTACACCTTC
CDR3aa: CASTPPGRHYGYTF

v_gene: TRBV12-3/TRBV12-4
abundance: NA
j_gene: TRBJ2-2
d_gene: NA
CDR3nt: TGTGCCAGCAGTCCCAAGGACGGCGGGGAGCTGTTTTTT
CDR3aa: CASSPKDGGELFF

v_gene: TRBV11-2
abundance: NA
j_gene: TRBJ1-4
d_gene: NA
CDR3nt: TGTGCCAGCAGCTTAACCAGGGGCAATGAAAAACTGTTTTTT
CDR3aa: CASSLTRGNEKLFF

v_gene: TRBV21-1
abundance: NA
j_gene: TRBJ1-1
d_gene: NA
CDR3nt: TGTGCCAGCAGTGGGATCCAGGGCCCGGAAACTGAAGCTTTCTTT
CDR3aa: CASSGIQGPETEAFF

v_gene: TRBV6-6
abundance: once
j_gene: TRBJ2-6
d_gene: NA
CDR3nt: TGTGCCAGCAGTTACTCGTCCGGGTCTGGGGCCAACGTCCTGACTTTC
CDR3aa: CASSYSSGSGANVLTF

v_gene: TRBV6-6
abundance: once
j_gene: TRBJ2-3
d_gene: NA
CDR3nt: TGTGCCAGCAGTGGCCAGGGAGCGGATACGCAGTATTTT
CDR3aa: CASSGQGADTQYF

v_gene: TRBV18
abundance: NA
j_gene: TRBJ1-6
d_gene: NA
CDR3nt: TGTGCCAGCTCACGACCGGGAACAAAGGGTTCACCCCTCCACTTT
CDR3aa: CASSRPGTKGSPLHF

v_gene: TRBV28
abundance: NA
j_gene: TRBJ2-7
d_gene: TRBD1
CDR3nt: TGTGCCAGCAGTCCCGGGACAGTGGGTCCCTACGAGCAGTACTTC
CDR3aa: CASSPGTVGPYEQYF

v_gene: TRBV2
abundance: NA
j_gene: TRBJ1-2
d_gene: NA
CDR3nt: TGTGCCAGCACTCGGGATGCAACCTCTGCTAACTATGGCTACACCTTC
CDR3aa: CASTRDATSANYGYTF

v_gene: TRBV11-3
abundance: once
j_gene: TRBJ2-3
d_gene: NA
CDR3nt: TGTGCCAGCAGCTTAGGGCAGAGCACAGATACGCAGTATTTT
CDR3aa: CASSLGQSTDTQYF

v_gene: TRBV5-6
abundance: NA
j_gene: TRBJ1-5
d_gene: NA
CDR3nt: TGTGCCAGCAGCTTGGTTGGTCAGCCCCAGCATTTT
CDR3aa: CASSLVGQPQHF

v_gene: TRBV7-2
abundance: once
j_gene: TRBJ1-2
d_gene: NA
CDR3nt: TGTGCCAGCAGCTTAGGTTGGGGCTACACCTTC
CDR3aa: CASSLGWGYTF

v_gene: TRBV2
abundance: few
j_gene: TRBJ1-5
d_gene: NA
CDR3nt: TGTGCCAGCAGTGAAGTCTCGGAAAATCAGCCCCAGCATTTT
CDR3aa: CASSEVSENQPQHF

v_gene: TRBV23-1
abundance: NA
j_gene: TRBJ2-7
d_gene: TRBD1
CDR3nt: TGCGCCAGCAGTCAATCTCCGGGACAGGTCCCCTACGAGCAGTACTTC
CDR3aa: CASSQSPGQVPYEQYF

v_gene: TRBV28
abundance: NA
j_gene: TRBJ1-2
d_gene: NA
CDR3nt: TGTGCCAGCAGTTTAAACAGGCCCTATGGCTACACCTTC
CDR3aa: CASSLNRPYGYTF

v_gene: TRBV28
abundance: NA
j_gene: TRBJ1-6
d_gene: NA
CDR3nt: TGTGCCGGAGGGCAGTCCTTTAATTCACCCCTCCACTTT
CDR3aa: CAGGQSFNSPLHF

v_gene: TRBV4-3
abundance: few
j_gene: TRBJ2-1
d_gene: TRBD2
CDR3nt: TGCGCCAGCAGCCAAGACCCGCTAGCGGGGGCCTACAATGAGCAGTTCTTC
CDR3aa: CASSQDPLAGAYNEQFF

v_gene: TRBV5-1
abundance: NA
j_gene: TRBJ2-7
d_gene: NA
CDR3nt: TGCGCCAGCAGCTTTGGAGACACCTACGAGCAGTACTTC
CDR3aa: CASSFGDTYEQYF

v_gene: TRBV18
abundance: once
j_gene: TRBJ1-2
d_gene: NA
CDR3nt: TGTGCCAGCTCACCGGGACCGAGCCAGGGTGGCTACACCTTC
CDR3aa: CASSPGPSQGGYTF

v_gene: TRBV5-1
abundance: NA
j_gene: TRBJ1-3
d_gene: NA
CDR3nt: TGCGCCAGCAGCTTGTTGGCGGTGGATTCAGGAAACACCATATATTTT
CDR3aa: CASSLLAVDSGNTIYF

v_gene: TRBV11-2
abundance: NA
j_gene: TRBJ1-2
d_gene: NA
CDR3nt: TGTGCCAGCAGCTTGGAGGGGATAGGCTATGGCTACACCTTC
CDR3aa: CASSLEGIGYGYTF

v_gene: TRBV27
abundance: once
j_gene: TRBJ1-2
d_gene: NA
CDR3nt: TGTGCCAGCGTACCCTCCCTGGGGAATAACTATGGCTACACCTTC
CDR3aa: CASVPSLGNNYGYTF

v_gene: TRBV3-1/TRBV3-2
abundance: NA
j_gene: TRBJ1-2
d_gene: NA
CDR3nt: TGTGCCAGCAGCCCAACAGGGTGGGGTAACTATGGCTACACCTTC
CDR3aa: CASSPTGWGNYGYTF

v_gene: TRBV6-1
abundance: NA
j_gene: TRBJ2-1
d_gene: NA
CDR3nt: TGTGCCAGCAGTGAGGGTAGTGGGCCCTACAATGAGCAGTTCTTC
CDR3aa: CASSEGSGPYNEQFF